This T cell receptor beta chain stems from a study of spatial heterogeneity in lung cancer. Time point given: sample taken at primary tumor resection. Untreated early-stage non-small cell lung cancer patients, 65 to 90 in total, were the donors. Each TCR cDNA molecule bore a unique molecular identifier. TCRdb re-derived calls from the 5' RACE reads in MiXCR, one entry per CDR3 protein. The sample holds about 36,000 distinct CDR3 sequences; less than 9.5% are singletons and the top ten take 29%. Trimming removed 3 bases at V and 6 bases at J, with 14 bases between. CDR3 length: 14 residues. The TCR originated in a female donor with early-stage non-small cell lung cancer. The sequences come from PBMCs, collected at surgery. The chain uses TRBV12-3 or TRBV12-4 and TRBJ1-1, with TRBD1 as a possible D gene (6 bases). This CDR3 is CASSLGRGFPEAFF. The CDR3 DNA follows: TGTGCCAGCAGTTTGGGCAGGGGCTTCCCTGAAGCTTTCTTT.